The 6 T cell receptor beta chains in this list originate from one sample, sequenced in a study of blood T cells in healthy people across ages. A second PCR of about 7 to 11 cycles used a sample-barcoded 5' primer and a J-beta primer mix. TCRdb re-called the 5' RACE reads with MiXCR, one entry per CDR3 protein. The sample lists 450,000 to 650,000 distinct CDR3 sequences; approximately 25% were seen once. This sample also appeared in a second study, on T cells of mothers and their children.

Sequencing was carried out using blood. These receptors all come from a boy under 18 in good health.

The rearrangement links TRBV18 to TRBJ1-2, with 7 bases lining up with TRBD1. With 0 bases clipped from V and 5 bases from J, the junction kept 6 bases outside the gene matches. Germline V gene sequence: CDR1 KGHSH, CDR2 LQKENI. The CDR3 length is 15 residues. CDR3 coding DNA: TGTGCCAGCTCACCACCTACAGGGGCTCGATATGGCTACACCTTC. This gives the protein CASSPPTGARYGYTF.

This clonotype has just a few counts. J is TRBJ1-4 and V is TRBV30; a weak D match, TRBD1 (5 bases). V lost 3 bases to trimming and J lost 4 bases, with 15 bases between them. The CDR3 sequence is 15 residues long. Germline V CDR1 and CDR2: GTSNPN, SVGIG (reference sequence). CDR3 in DNA: TGTGCCTGGAGCCGACCCAAGGGGCTTAATGAAAAACTGTTTTTT. Protein: CAWSRPKGLNEKLFF.

This clonotype was counted between two and nine times. A much larger clone lies a single base off, so this may be a read error. No conserved phenylalanine or tryptophan ends this CDR3, so it is likely a read error. The chain carries TRBV20-1 and TRBJ2-1, with 8 bases that match TRBD1. The assigned J gene may be wrong: the sequence end matches TRBJ2-7 better. Per germline, CDR1 DFQATT and CDR2 SNEGSKA (reference sequence). CDR3 length equals 14 residues. Written as DNA, the CDR3 is TGCAGTGCATATGGACAGGGCGCCTCGTATGGGCAGTACCTC. Amino acids: CSAYGQGASYGQYL.

This chain links TRBV28 with TRBJ2-1, with D possibly being TRBD2 (6 bases). V was shortened by 6 bases and J by 5 bases, with 14 bases between the two germline ends. Germline-derived CDR1 and CDR2 are MDHEN and SYDVKM. This CDR3 is 14 amino acids long. The CDR3, as DNA: TGTGCCAGCAGCCAGGACTATTACAACAATGAGCAGTTCTTC. This gives the protein CASSQDYYNNEQFF.

This clonotype was seen once. The CDR3 reads CASSYLRRAGNYGYTF. The CDR3 DNA is TGTGCCAGCAGTTACTTGAGAAGGGCGGGAAACTATGGCTACACCTTC. The rearrangement links TRBV6-5 to TRBJ1-2; D ambiguous. Germline CDR1 MNHEY, CDR2 SVGAGI. Trimming took off 1 base at V and 2 bases at J, with 14 bases between the two ends. CDR3 length: 16 residues.

There are many counts of this clonotype. The CDR3 nucleotides are TGCGCCAGCAGCTTGGAGTCAGATGGCTACACCTTC. Translation gives CASSLESDGYTF. This chain links TRBV5-1 with TRBJ1-2; D not certain. In germline, CDR1 is SGHRS, CDR2 YFSETQ. The CDR3 length is 12 residues. V was trimmed by 0 bases and J by 6 bases, leaving 6 bases between them. Using reference TRBV5-1 and TRBJ1-2 for the parts outside the CDR3, the full variable domain is KAGVTQTPRYLIKTRGQQVTLSCSPISGHRSVSWYQQTPGQGLQFLFEYFSETQRNKGNFPGRFSGRQFSNSRSEMNVSTLELGDSALYLCASSLESDGYTFGSGTRLTVV.